This TCR beta chain originates from a study of siplizumab effects on memory and regulatory T cells. Broader study findings: Mappable CD4+ clones that were alloreactive averaged about 69% Treg-derived with siplizumab versus roughly 25% in controls. Naive T cells seemed more diverse than memory cells and seemed major alloresponse contributors. Proliferating siplizumab-culture Tregs lacked confirmation of suppressive function. Of the proliferating CD4+ or CD8+ clones, roughly 75-97% lacked a naive or memory phenotype that could be assigned.

Of note for this clone: Its specificity is not known.

The CDR3 has 17 residues. V lost 6 bases and J lost 0; bases outside the gene matches: 10. CDR1 LNHDA and CDR2 SQIVND come from the germline V gene (reference sequence). Method: immunoSEQ multiplex PCR; TCRdb's copy keeps in-frame clones and lacks some. The table has about 100,000 clones, around 94% seen once. Sample: Tregs sorted from blood. This chain uses TRBV19 with TRBJ2-3; 9 bases match TRBD2. The TCR originated in a human donor in good health. The CDR3 bases are TGTGCCAGTAGCATCGTTTCCCTAGCGGGGAGCACAGATACGCAGTATTTT. It specifies CASSIVSLAGSTDTQYF.